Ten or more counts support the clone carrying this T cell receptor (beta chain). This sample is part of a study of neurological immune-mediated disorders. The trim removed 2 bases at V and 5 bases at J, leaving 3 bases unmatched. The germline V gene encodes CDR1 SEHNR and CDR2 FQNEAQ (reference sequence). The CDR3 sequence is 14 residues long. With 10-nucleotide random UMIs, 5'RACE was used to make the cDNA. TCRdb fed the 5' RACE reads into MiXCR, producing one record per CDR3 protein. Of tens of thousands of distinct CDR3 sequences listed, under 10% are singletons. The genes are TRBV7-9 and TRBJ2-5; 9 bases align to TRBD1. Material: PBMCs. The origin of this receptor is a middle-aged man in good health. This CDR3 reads CASSLTGGLETQYF. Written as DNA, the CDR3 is TGTGCCAGCAGCTTAACAGGGGGCTTGGAGACCCAGTACTTC.